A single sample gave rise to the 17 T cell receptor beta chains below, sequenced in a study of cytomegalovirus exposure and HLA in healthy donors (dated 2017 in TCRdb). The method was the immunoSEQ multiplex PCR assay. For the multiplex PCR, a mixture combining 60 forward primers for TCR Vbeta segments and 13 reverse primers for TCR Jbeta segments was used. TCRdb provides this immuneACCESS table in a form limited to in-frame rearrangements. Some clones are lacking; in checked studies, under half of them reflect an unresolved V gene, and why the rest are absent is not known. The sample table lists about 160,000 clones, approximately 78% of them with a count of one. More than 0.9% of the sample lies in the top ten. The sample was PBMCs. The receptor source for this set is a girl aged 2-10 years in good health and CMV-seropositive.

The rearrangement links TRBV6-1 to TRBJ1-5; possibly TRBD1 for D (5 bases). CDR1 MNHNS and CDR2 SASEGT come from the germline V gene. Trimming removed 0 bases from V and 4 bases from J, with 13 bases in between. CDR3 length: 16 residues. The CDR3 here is CASSEALRTFNQPQHF. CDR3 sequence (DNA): TGTGCCAGCAGTGAAGCGCTCAGGACATTTAATCAGCCCCAGCATTTT.

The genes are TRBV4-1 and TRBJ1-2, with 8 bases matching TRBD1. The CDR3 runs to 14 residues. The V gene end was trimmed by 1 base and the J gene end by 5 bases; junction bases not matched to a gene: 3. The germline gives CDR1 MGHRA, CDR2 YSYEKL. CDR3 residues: CASSQADRGYGYTF. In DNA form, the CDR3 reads TGCGCCAGCAGCCAAGCTGACAGGGGATATGGCTACACCTTC.

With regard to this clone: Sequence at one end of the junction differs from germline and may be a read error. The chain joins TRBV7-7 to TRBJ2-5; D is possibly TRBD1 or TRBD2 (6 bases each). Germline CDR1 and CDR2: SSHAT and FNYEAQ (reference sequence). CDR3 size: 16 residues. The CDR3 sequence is CASSLGGLNGGETQYF. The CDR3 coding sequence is TGTGCTAGCAGCTTAGGGGGACTCAATGGGGGGGAGACCCAGTACTTC.

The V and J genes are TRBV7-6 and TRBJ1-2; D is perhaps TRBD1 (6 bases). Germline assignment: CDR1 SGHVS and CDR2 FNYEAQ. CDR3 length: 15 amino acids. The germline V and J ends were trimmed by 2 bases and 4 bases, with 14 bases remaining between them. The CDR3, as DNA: TGTGCCAGCAGCTTACGCTCAGGGGTGGGCTATGGCTACACCTTC. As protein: CASSLRSGVGYGYTF. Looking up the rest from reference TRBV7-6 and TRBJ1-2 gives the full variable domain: GAGVSQSPRYKVTKRGQDVALRCDPISGHVSLYWYRQALGQGPEFLTYFNYEAQQDKSGLPNDRFSAERPEGSISTLTIQRTEQRDSAMYRCASSLRSGVGYGYTFGSGTRLTVV.

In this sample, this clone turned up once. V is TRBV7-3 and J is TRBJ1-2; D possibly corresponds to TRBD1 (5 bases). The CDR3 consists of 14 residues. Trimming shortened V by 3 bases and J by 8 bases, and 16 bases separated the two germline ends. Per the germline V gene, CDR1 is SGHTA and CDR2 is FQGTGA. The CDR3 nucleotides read TGTGCCAGCAGCTTGGGGAGGGGCGACGGGGGCTACACCTTC. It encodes CASSLGRGDGGYTF.

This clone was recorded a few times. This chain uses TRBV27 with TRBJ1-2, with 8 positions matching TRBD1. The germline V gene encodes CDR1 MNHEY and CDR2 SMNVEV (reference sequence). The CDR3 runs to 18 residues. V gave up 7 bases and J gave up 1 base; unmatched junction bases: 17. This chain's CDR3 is CASKLSIGTGPINYGYTF. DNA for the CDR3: TGTGCCAGCAAACTGTCTATCGGGACAGGACCGATTAACTATGGCTACACCTTC.

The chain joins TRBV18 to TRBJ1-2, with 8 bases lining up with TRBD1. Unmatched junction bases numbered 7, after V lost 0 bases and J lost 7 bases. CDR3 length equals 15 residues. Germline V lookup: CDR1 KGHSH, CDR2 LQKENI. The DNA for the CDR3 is TGTGCCAGCTCACCACCAGACAGGGGAATTGGTGGCTACACCTTC. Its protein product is CASSPPDRGIGGYTF.

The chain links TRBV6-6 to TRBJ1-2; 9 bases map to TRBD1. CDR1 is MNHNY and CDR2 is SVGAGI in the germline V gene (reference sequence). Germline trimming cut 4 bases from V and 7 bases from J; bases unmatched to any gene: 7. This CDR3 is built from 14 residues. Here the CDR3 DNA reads TGTGCCAGCAGTTTGGGGACAGGGAGCGGTGGCTACACCTTC. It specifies CASSLGTGSGGYTF.

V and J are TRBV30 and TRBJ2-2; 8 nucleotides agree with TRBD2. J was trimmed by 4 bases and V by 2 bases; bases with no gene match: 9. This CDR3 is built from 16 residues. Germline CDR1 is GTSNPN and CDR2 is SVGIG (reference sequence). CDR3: CAWSIGGGLSTGELFF. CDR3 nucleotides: TGTGCCTGGAGTATCGGGGGGGGCCTTAGCACCGGGGAGCTGTTTTTT.

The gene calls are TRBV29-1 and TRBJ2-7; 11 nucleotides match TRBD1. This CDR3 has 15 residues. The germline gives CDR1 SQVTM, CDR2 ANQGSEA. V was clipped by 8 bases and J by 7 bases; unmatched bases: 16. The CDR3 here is CSFYPPGQGGWEQYF. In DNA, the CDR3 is TGCAGCTTCTACCCCCCGGGACAGGGGGGATGGGAGCAGTACTTC.

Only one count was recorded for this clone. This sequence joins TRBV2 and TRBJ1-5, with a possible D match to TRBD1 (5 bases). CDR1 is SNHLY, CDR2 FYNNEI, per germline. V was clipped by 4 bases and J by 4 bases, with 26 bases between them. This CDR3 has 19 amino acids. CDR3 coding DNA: TGTGCCAGCAGTGTTGTAAGGTCGAGGCGACAGACAGAGAATCAGCCCCAGCATTTT. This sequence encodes CASSVVRSRRQTENQPQHF.

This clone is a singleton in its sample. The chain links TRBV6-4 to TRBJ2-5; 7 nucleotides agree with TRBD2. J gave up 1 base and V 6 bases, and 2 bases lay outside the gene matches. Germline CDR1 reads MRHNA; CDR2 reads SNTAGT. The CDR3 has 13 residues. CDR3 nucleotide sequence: TGTGCCAGCAGGGGGGGGAGCCAAGAGACCCAGTACTTC. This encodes CASRGGSQETQYF.

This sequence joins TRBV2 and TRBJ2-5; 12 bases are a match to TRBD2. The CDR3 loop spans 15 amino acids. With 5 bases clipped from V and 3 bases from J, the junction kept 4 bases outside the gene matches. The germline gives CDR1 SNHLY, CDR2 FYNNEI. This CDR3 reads CASSNRLAGEETQYF. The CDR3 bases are TGTGCCAGCAGTAACCGACTAGCGGGAGAAGAGACCCAGTACTTC.

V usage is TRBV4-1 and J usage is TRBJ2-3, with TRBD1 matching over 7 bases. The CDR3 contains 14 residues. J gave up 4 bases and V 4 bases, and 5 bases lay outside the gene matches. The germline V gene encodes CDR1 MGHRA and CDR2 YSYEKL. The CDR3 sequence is CASSRDRDPDTQYF. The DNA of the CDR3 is TGCGCCAGCAGCCGTGACAGGGACCCAGATACGCAGTATTTT.

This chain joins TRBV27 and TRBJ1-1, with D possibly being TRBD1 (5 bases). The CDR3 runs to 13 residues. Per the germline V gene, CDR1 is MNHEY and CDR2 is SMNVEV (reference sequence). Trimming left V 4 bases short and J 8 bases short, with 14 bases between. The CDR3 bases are TGTGCCAGCAGTTCCCAATCAGGGCGAGAAGCTTTCTTT. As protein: CASSSQSGREAFF.

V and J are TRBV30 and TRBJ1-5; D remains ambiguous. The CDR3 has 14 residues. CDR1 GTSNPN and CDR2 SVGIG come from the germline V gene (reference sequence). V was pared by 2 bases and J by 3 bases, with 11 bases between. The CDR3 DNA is TGTGCCTGGAGTAGCGGCAGGTCCAATCAGCCCCAGCATTTT. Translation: CAWSSGRSNQPQHF. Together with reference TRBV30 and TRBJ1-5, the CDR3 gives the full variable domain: SQTIHQWPATLVQPVGSPLSLECTVEGTSNPNLYWYRQAAGRGLQLLFYSVGIGQISSEVPQNLSASRPQDRQFILSSKKLLLSDSGFYLCAWSSGRSNQPQHFGDGTRLSIL.

The CDR3 here is CASSAIEQGSAGYTF. CDR3 bases: TGTGCCAGCAGTGCGATCGAGCAGGGGAGTGCTGGCTACACCTTC. This chain uses TRBV6-1 with TRBJ1-2; a possible D gene is TRBD1 (6 bases). CDR3 length: 15 residues. The germline V gene encodes CDR1 MNHNS and CDR2 SASEGT. Trimming pared 4 bases from V and 7 bases from J, leaving 19 bases between.